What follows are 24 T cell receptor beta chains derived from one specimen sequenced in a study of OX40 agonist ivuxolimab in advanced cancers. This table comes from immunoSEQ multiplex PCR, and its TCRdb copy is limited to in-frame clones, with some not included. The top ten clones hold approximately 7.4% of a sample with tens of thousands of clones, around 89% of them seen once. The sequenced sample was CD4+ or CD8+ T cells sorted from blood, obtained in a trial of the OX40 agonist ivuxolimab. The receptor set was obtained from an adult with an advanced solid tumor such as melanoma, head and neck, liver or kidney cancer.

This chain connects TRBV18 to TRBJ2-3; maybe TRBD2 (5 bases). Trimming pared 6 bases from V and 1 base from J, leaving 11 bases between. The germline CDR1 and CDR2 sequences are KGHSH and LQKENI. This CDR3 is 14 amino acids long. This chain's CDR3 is CASSGFGGTDTQYF. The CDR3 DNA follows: TGTGCCAGCTCCGGGTTCGGGGGCACAGATACGCAGTATTTT.

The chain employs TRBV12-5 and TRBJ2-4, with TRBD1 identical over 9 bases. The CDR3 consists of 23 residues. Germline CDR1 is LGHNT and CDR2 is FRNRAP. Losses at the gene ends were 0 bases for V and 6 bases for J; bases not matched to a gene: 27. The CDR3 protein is CASGLVQGDMLRDRVVLGNIQYF. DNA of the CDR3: TGTGCTAGTGGTTTGGTACAGGGGGATATGCTCCGGGACAGGGTGGTGTTGGGAAACATTCAGTACTTC. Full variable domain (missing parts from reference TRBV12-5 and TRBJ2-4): DARVTQTPRHKVTEMGQEVTMRCQPILGHNTVFWYRQTMMQGLELLAYFRNRAPLDDSGMPKDRFSAEMPDATLATLKIQPSEPRDSAVYFCASGLVQGDMLRDRVVLGNIQYFGAGTRLSVL.

As DNA, the CDR3 is TGTGCCAGCATTGGGCACGACTTTAAACCCACTCTCTCCTACAATGAGCAGTTCTTC. It is translated as CASIGHDFKPTLSYNEQFF. The gene calls are TRBV2 and TRBJ2-1; D call uncertain. CDR3 size: 19 residues. Trimming pared 7 bases from V and 0 bases from J, leaving 25 bases between. Germline loops: CDR1 SNHLY, CDR2 FYNNEI.

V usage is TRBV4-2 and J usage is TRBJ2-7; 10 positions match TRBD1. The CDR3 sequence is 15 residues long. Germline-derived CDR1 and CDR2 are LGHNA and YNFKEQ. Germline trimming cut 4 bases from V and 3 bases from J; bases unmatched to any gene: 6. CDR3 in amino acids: CASSPGTGAFYEQYF. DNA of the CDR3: TGTGCCAGCAGCCCGGGGACAGGGGCCTTCTACGAGCAGTACTTC.

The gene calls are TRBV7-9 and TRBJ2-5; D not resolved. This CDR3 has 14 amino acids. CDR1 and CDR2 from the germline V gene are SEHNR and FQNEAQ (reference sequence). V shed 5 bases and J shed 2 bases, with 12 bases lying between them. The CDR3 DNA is TGTGCCAGCAGCCCGCCGGGTCCTCAAGAGACCCAGTACTTC. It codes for CASSPPGPQETQYF.

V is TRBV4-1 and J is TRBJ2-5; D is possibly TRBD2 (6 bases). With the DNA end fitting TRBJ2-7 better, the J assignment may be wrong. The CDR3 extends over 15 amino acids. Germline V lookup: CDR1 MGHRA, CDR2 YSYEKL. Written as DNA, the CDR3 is TGCGCCAGCAGCAGAAACCGGGACTGGGCCTACGAGCAGTACTTC. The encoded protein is CASSRNRDWAYEQYF.

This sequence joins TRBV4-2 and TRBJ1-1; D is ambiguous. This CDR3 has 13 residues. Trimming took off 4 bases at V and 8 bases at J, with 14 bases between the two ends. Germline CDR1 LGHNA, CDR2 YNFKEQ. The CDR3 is CASSLAIGKEAFF. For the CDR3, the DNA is TGTGCCAGCAGCCTAGCCATAGGGAAAGAAGCTTTCTTT.

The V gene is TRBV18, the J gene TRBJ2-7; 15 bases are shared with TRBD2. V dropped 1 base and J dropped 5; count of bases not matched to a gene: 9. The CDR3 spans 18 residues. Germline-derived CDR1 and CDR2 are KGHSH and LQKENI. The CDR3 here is CASSPLGTSGRQAHEQYF. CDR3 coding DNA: TGTGCCAGCTCACCACTGGGGACTAGCGGGAGGCAGGCTCACGAGCAGTACTTC.

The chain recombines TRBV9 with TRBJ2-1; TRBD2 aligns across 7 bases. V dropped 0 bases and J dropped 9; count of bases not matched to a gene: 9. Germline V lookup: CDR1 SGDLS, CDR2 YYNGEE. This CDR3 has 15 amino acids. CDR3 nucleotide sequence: TGTGCCAGCAGCGTAGTGGGCCTGGCGGGAGCTGAGCAGTTCTTC. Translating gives CASSVVGLAGAEQFF.

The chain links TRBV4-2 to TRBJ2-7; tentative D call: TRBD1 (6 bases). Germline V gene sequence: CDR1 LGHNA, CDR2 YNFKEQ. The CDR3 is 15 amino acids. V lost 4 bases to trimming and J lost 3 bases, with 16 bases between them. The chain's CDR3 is CASSPTPDRYYEQYF. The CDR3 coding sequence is TGTGCCAGCAGCCCTACCCCGGACAGATACTACGAGCAGTACTTC.

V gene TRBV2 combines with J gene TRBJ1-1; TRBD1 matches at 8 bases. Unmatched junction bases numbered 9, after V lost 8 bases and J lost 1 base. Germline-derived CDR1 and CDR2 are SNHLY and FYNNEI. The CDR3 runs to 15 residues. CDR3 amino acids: CASPKTGVGNTEAFF. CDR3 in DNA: TGTGCCAGCCCAAAGACAGGGGTGGGGAACACTGAAGCTTTCTTT.

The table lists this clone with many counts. DNA for the CDR3: TGTGCCAGCAGTTACTCGTGGGACAGGGATCAGCCCCAGCATTTT. It specifies CASSYSWDRDQPQHF. The chain couples TRBV6-5 to TRBJ1-5; TRBD1 aligns across 9 bases. This CDR3 is built from 15 residues. CDR1 is MNHEY, CDR2 SVGAGI, per germline. Trimming cost V 0 bases and J 5 bases; bases outside gene matches: 2.

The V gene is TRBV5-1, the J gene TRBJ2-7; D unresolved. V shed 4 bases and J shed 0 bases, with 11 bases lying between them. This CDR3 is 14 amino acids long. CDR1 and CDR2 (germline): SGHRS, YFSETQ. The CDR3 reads CASSAVLSSYEQYF. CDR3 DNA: TGCGCCAGCAGCGCAGTCCTCAGCTCCTACGAGCAGTACTTC.

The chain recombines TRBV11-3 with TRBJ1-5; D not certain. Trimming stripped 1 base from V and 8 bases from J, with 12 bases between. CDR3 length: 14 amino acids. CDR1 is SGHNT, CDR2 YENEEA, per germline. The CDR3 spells CASSLGLGSEPQHF. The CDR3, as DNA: TGTGCCAGCAGCTTAGGTCTCGGGTCGGAGCCCCAGCATTTT.

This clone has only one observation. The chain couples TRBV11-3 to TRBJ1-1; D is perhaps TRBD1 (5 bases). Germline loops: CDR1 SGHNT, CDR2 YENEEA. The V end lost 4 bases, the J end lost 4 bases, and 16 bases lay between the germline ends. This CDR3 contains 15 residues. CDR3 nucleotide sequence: TGTGCCAGCAGCTACGCCGGGAGGGGCGGCACTGAAGCTTTCTTT. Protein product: CASSYAGRGGTEAFF.

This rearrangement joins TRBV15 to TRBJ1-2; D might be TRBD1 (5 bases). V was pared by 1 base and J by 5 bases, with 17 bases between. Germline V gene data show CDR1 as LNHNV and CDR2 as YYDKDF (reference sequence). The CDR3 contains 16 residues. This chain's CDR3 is CATSRGWEGETYGYTF. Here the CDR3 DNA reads TGTGCCACCAGCAGAGGCTGGGAAGGGGAAACTTATGGCTACACCTTC.

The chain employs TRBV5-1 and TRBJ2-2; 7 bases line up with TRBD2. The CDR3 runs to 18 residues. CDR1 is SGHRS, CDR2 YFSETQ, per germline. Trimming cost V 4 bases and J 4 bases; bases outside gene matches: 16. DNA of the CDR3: TGCGCCAGCAGCCCCTTAATGATCGGGGGAGGGCGCACCGGGGAGCTGTTTTTT. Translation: CASSPLMIGGGRTGELFF.

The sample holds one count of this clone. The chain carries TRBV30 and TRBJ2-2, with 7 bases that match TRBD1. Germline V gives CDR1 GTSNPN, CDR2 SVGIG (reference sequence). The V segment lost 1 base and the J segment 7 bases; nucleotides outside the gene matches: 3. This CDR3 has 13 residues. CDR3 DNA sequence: TGTGCCTGGAGTGCGACAGGGAGCGGGGAGCTGTTTTTT. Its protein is CAWSATGSGELFF.

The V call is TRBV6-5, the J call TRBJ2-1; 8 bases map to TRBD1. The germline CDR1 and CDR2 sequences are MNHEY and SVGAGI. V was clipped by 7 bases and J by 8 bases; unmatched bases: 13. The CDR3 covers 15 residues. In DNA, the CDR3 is TGTGCCAGCAAGCCTTTGGACAGGGCGGCGGATGAGCAGTTCTTC. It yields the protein CASKPLDRAADEQFF.

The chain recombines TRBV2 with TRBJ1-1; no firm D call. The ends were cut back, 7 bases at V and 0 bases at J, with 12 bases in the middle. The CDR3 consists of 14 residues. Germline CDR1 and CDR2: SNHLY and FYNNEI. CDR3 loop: CASIVEGLNTEAFF. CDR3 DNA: TGTGCCAGCATTGTAGAGGGCCTGAACACTGAAGCTTTCTTT. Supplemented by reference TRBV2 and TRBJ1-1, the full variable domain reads EPEVTQTPSHQVTQMGQEVILRCVPISNHLYFYWYRQILGQKVEFLVSFYNNEISEKSEIFDDQFSVERPDGSNFTLKIRSTKLEDSAMYFCASIVEGLNTEAFFGQGTRLTVV.

CDR3 sequence reads: CASSFAGTSETDTQYF. Written as DNA, the CDR3 is TGCGCCAGCAGCTTTGCCGGGACTAGCGAGACAGATACGCAGTATTTT. J is TRBJ2-3 and V is TRBV5-1; 10 bases match TRBD2. Germline CDR1 reads SGHRS; CDR2 reads YFSETQ. After removal of 2 bases from V and 3 bases from J, the junction contained 6 bases not matched to a gene. The CDR3 totals 16 residues.

CDR3: CASSLLAGVGEQYF. CDR3 DNA sequence: TGTGCCAGCAGCTTACTAGCGGGAGTCGGCGAGCAGTACTTC. The chain links TRBV6-6 to TRBJ2-7; the match to TRBD2 covers 11 bases. Trimming cost V 6 bases and J 6 bases; bases outside gene matches: 7. The CDR3 spans 14 residues. CDR1 and CDR2 from the germline V gene are MNHNY and SVGAGI (reference sequence).

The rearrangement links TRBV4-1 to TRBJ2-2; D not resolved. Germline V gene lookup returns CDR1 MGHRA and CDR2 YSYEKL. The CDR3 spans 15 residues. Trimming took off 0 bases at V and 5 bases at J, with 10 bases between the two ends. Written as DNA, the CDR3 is TGCGCCAGCAGCCAAGAGAGAGTAAGGACCGGGGAGCTGTTTTTT. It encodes CASSQERVRTGELFF.

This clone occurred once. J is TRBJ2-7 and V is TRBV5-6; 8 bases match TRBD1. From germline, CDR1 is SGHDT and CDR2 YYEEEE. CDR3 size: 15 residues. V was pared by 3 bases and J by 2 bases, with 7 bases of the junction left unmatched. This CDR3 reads CASSSTGAPTYEQYF. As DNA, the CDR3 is TGTGCCAGCAGCTCGACAGGGGCCCCTACCTACGAGCAGTACTTC.